This T cell receptor beta chain was captured by sequencing in a study of T cell clonality in common variable immunodeficiency. The CDR3 runs to 15 residues. With 3 bases removed from V and 0 bases from J, the gap between germline ends came to 10 bases. The V gene's germline CDR1 is WSHSY and CDR2 SAAADI. Method: immunoSEQ multiplex PCR; TCRdb's copy keeps in-frame clones and lacks some. This sample shows tens of thousands of clones and no singletons; approximately 3% rests with the ten largest. Whole-study results and caveats: Common variable immunodeficiency TCR beta sequences reportedly had fewer deletions and N-nucleotide insertions.

In regard to this clone: Its specificity is not known. The read falls 3 residues short of the CDR3 end, and the missing part is taken from the germline J gene.

Sequenced material: peripheral blood mononuclear cells. This clonotype originated in a person between 18 and 69 years old in good health. The chain uses TRBV10-2 and TRBJ2-3, with unresolved D. The DNA read from the CDR3 is TGCGCCAGCAGTGATTTCACCAGAAGCACAGATACG. Translating it yields CASSDFTRSTDT. The whole CDR3 protein reads CASSDFTRSTDTQYF.